The 10 T cell receptor beta chains below were found in one sample sequenced in a study of T cells in Graves' hyperthyroidism and ophthalmopathy. RNA transcripts gave rise to amplified TCR beta CDR3 regions. When the TCR CDR3 underwent first-round RT-PCR, the HTBI primer set was used. TCRdb redid the calling of the multiplex PCR reads with MiXCR, one entry per CDR3 protein. Here the sample spans hundreds of thousands of distinct CDR3 sequences, roughly 46% being singletons. The sequencing input was peripheral blood or thyroid tissue (not recorded which). Receptors were obtained from a woman aged 18-29 years with Graves' hyperthyroidism.

This clonotype was seen more than once but under ten times. The chain joins TRBV7-2 to TRBJ1-6; D call uncertain. The CDR3 sequence is 14 residues long. In germline, CDR1 is SGHTA, CDR2 FQGNSA. Trimming stripped 3 bases from V and 10 bases from J, with 13 bases between. The CDR3 DNA sequence: TGTGCCAGCAGCTTTCGCCCCACACCCTCACCCCTCCACTTT. Protein sequence: CASSFRPTPSPLHF.

The chain uses TRBV6-5 and TRBJ1-5; D unresolved. CDR1 is MNHEY and CDR2 is SVGAGI in the germline V gene. The CDR3 loop spans 14 amino acids. V was shortened by 2 bases and J by 3 bases, with 8 bases between the two germline ends. CDR3 region: CASSYGAFNQPQHF. CDR3 nucleotide sequence: TGTGCCAGCAGTTACGGAGCTTTCAATCAGCCCCAGCATTTT.

V gene TRBV24-1 combines with J gene TRBJ2-7, with D uncertain. Per germline, CDR1 KGHDR and CDR2 SFDVKD. There are 11 residues in the CDR3. Deletions cut 11 bases from V and 6 bases from J, with 13 bases between. The CDR3 region is CASSNRREQYF. CDR3 DNA sequence: TGTGCCAGCAGCAACCGGCGCGAGCAGTACTTC.

The chain combines TRBV7-9 with TRBJ1-2; D unclear. This CDR3 is 15 amino acids long. Germline V CDR1 and CDR2: SEHNR, FQNEAQ (reference sequence). Trimming shortened V by 4 bases and J by 4 bases, and 16 bases separated the two germline ends. The CDR3 DNA reads as TGTGCCAGCAGCTCCACGGAGGCGGCTGGCTATGGCTACACCTTC. Translated: CASSSTEAAGYGYTF.

The genes are TRBV11-1 and TRBJ2-7; 8 bases are a match to TRBD2. Germline assignment: CDR1 SGHAT and CDR2 FQDESV (reference sequence). The J segment lost 1 base and the V segment lost 4 bases, leaving 9 bases of the junction unmatched. The length of the CDR3 is 16 residues. The CDR3 bases are TGTGCCAGCAGCTCTACTGTAGGCGGGAGGTCCTACGAGCAGTACTTC. Translation gives CASSSTVGGRSYEQYF.

This clonotype has ten or more counts. This chain connects TRBV9 to TRBJ2-5; no definite D call. This CDR3 has 16 residues. Germline CDR1 reads SGDLS; CDR2 reads YYNGEE. V was pared by 0 bases and J by 0 bases, with 12 bases between. CDR3 residues: CASSVEAGRDQETQYF. The CDR3 DNA reads as TGTGCCAGCAGCGTAGAGGCAGGACGGGACCAAGAGACCCAGTACTTC.

V gene TRBV6-4 combines with J gene TRBJ2-7, with 15 positions matching TRBD2. CDR3 length: 19 residues. Germline trimming cut 5 bases from V and 0 bases from J; bases unmatched to any gene: 11. Germline assignment: CDR1 MRHNA and CDR2 SNTAGT. CDR3 in amino acids: CASSRPGTSGRRSSYEQYF. The CDR3 DNA is TGTGCCAGCAGTCGTCCCGGGACTAGCGGGAGGCGGAGCTCCTACGAGCAGTACTTC.

This clonotype was observed at least ten times. This sequence joins TRBV2 and TRBJ1-5; 8 positions agree with TRBD1. This CDR3 is 14 amino acids long. Germline lookup yields CDR1 SNHLY and CDR2 FYNNEI. V shed 6 bases and J 5 bases; nucleotides not matched to a gene: 6. The CDR3 protein is CASSVDRADQPQHF. DNA of the CDR3: TGTGCCAGCAGCGTGGACAGGGCTGATCAGCCCCAGCATTTT.

This clonotype was detected only a few times. J is TRBJ2-6 and V is TRBV14; D is uncertain. This CDR3 spans 14 amino acids. Between the trimmed V and J ends, which lost 4 bases and 3 bases, there was a span of 7 bases. Germline V gives CDR1 SGHDN, CDR2 FVKESK. The CDR3 DNA is TGTGCCAGCAGCCGAGGTTTTGGGGCCAACGTCCTGACTTTC. Protein product: CASSRGFGANVLTF.

This clonotype was counted at least ten times. This sequence joins TRBV7-9 and TRBJ1-1, with no clear D. Germline loops: CDR1 SEHNR, CDR2 FQNEAQ (reference sequence). Trimming removed 5 bases from V and 6 bases from J, with 4 bases in between. The CDR3 sequence is 10 residues long. The chain's CDR3 is CASSAPEAFF. The CDR3 DNA sequence: TGTGCCAGCAGCGCCCCTGAAGCTTTCTTT.